Here is one T cell receptor beta chain with its context. These data come from a study of blood T cell repertoires in COVID-19. Across the study: The origin of the acute and convalescent COVID-19 samples was the United States, Italy and Spain. T cells, B-cell-depleted T cells, or PBMCs provided the cDNA or gDNA that served as material.

In the source study's methods: Amplified reference gene primers provided the basis for estimating nucleated cell counts. Profiling relied on immunoSEQ multiplex PCR, and the TCRdb table lists in-frame clones only, not all of them. That table is the source of V, J and clone size, and D and trimming were worked out from the DNA. Here the sample spans 45,000 to 55,000 clones, about 82% being singletons. The CDR3 spans 15 residues. V was cut by 4 bases and J by 4 bases, with 16 bases left in between. Germline-derived CDR1 and CDR2 are MNHNY and SVGAGI (reference sequence). Sequenced material: peripheral blood. The sequence came from a man in his 70s with active COVID-19. The rearrangement links TRBV6-6 to TRBJ2-5; D unclear. The CDR3 reads CASSSYRLPPETQYF. DNA of the CDR3: TGTGCCAGCAGTTCTTACAGATTACCCCCAGAGACCCAGTACTTC.